The clone carrying this T cell receptor beta chain was observed a single time. The germline V and J ends were trimmed by 5 bases and 0 bases, with 14 bases remaining between them. This CDR3 has 16 residues. Germline assignment: CDR1 SEHNR and CDR2 FQNEAQ (reference sequence). Original methodology: Reference gene primers were amplified, and this amplification served to estimate nucleated cell counts. The repertoire was sequenced with immunoSEQ multiplex PCR; TCRdb's copy has only in-frame clones and lacks some. The V and J calls and clone size were taken over from that table, and D and trimming were inferred from the DNA. Of 90,000 to 100,000 clones in the sample, 75% to 85% were seen once. The data are from a study of blood T cell repertoires in COVID-19. Study overall: Acute-phase and convalescent COVID-19 samples originated in the United States, Italy and Spain. T cells, B-cell-depleted T cells, or PBMCs provided the cDNA or gDNA that served as material.

The chain is built from TRBV7-9 and TRBJ1-3, with a weak D call TRBD1 (5 bases). The clonotype was recovered from a man aged 55-75 years with acute or convalescent COVID-19. The material sequenced was peripheral blood. In DNA form, the CDR3 reads TGTGCCAGCAGCCCGGGAGCAGGGTCCTCTGGAAACACCATATATTTT. Translating it yields CASSPGAGSSGNTIYF.